The 17 T cell receptor beta chains below were found in one sample sequenced in a study of graft-versus-host responses after intestinal transplantation. Clones were read by immunoSEQ multiplex PCR, and TCRdb kept only the in-frame ones, dropping some. The data hold 30,000 to 35,000 clones, with roughly four fifths observed a single time. Their antigens remain unidentified. The sequencing here drew on unstimulated CD8+ T cells sorted from spleen or lymph node cells, taken before intestinal transplant. The receptors were gathered from a human donor who received an intestinal transplant.

The gene calls are TRBV6-5 and TRBJ1-4, with 7 nucleotides matching TRBD1. The CDR3 has 16 residues. The germline CDR1 and CDR2 sequences are MNHEY and SVGAGI. Unmatched junction bases numbered 9, after V lost 0 bases and J lost 8 bases. In DNA form, the CDR3 reads TGTGCCAGCAGTTACTCTGAACAGGGGATAGGGGAAAAACTGTTTTTT. The encoded protein is CASSYSEQGIGEKLFF.

The J gene is TRBJ1-2, the V gene TRBV6-5, with TRBD1 as a possible D gene (5 bases). The CDR3 is 14 amino acids. CDR1 and CDR2 from the germline V gene are MNHEY and SVGAGI. Trimming took off 5 bases at V and 8 bases at J, with 18 bases between the two ends. The CDR3 bases are TGTGCCAGCAGTGAAAGCGAAAGCGGGGGAGGCTACACCTTC. It yields the protein CASSESESGGGYTF.

This chain uses TRBV15 with TRBJ1-1; tentatively, D is TRBD1 (5 bases). Germline CDR1 and CDR2: LNHNV and YYDKDF (reference sequence). Between the trimmed V and J ends, which lost 1 base and 1 base, there was a span of 10 bases. The CDR3 spans 15 residues. CDR3 DNA sequence: TGTGCCACCAGCAGAGGGCGGGGGACGAACACTGAAGCTTTCTTT. It yields the protein CATSRGRGTNTEAFF.

The V and J genes are TRBV5-4 and TRBJ1-2; weak D call: TRBD1 (5 bases). V was pared by 0 bases and J by 5 bases, with 14 bases between. CDR1 and CDR2 from the germline V gene are SGHNT and YYREEE (reference sequence). The CDR3 has 15 residues. Here the CDR3 DNA reads TGTGCCAGCAGCTTGGATCGCGACAGTCCGTATGGCTACACCTTC. It codes for CASSLDRDSPYGYTF.

The rearrangement joins TRBV6-4 to TRBJ2-3, with TRBD1 identical over 7 bases. CDR1 is MRHNA and CDR2 is SNTAGT in the germline V gene. J was trimmed by 4 bases and V by 0 bases; bases with no gene match: 1. This CDR3 comprises 14 residues. The CDR3 DNA is TGTGCCAGCAGTGACTCGACAGGGCCAGATACGCAGTATTTT. Protein sequence: CASSDSTGPDTQYF.

The genes are TRBV7-6 and TRBJ1-5, with TRBD1 matching over 8 bases. The germline V gene encodes CDR1 SGHVS and CDR2 FNYEAQ. This CDR3 is 14 amino acids long. V was clipped by 3 bases and J by 6 bases; unmatched bases: 4. CDR3 region: CASSLDRDGQPQHF. The DNA of the CDR3 is TGTGCCAGCAGCTTGGACAGGGACGGTCAGCCCCAGCATTTT.

This chain links TRBV19 with TRBJ1-5, with D possibly being TRBD1 (5 bases). The CDR3 length is 14 residues. V was trimmed by 5 bases and J by 5 bases, leaving 13 bases between them. Germline V gives CDR1 LNHDA, CDR2 SQIVND (reference sequence). Here the CDR3 DNA reads TGTGCCAGTAGTTCTTGGGGCTCGGATCAGCCCCAGCATTTT. Its protein product is CASSSWGSDQPQHF.

The CDR3, as DNA: TGTGCCAGCAGTCCGACTAGCCCTCCAGAACCCTACGAGCAGTACTTC. Its translation: CASSPTSPPEPYEQYF. The genes are TRBV27 and TRBJ2-7, with 7 bases fitting TRBD2. The CDR3 sequence is 16 residues long. CDR1 and CDR2 from the germline V gene are MNHEY and SMNVEV (reference sequence). V was clipped by 5 bases and J by 2 bases; unmatched bases: 12.

In the case of this clone: One end of the junction fails to match germline, which may point to a read error. The chain uses TRBV11-3 and TRBJ2-1, with D tentatively TRBD2 (5 bases). The CDR3 has 17 residues. Germline V lookup: CDR1 SGHNT, CDR2 YENEEA. The DNA for the CDR3 is TGTACCAGCAGCTTAGATCCGTTAGGGAGCTCCTACAATGAGCAGTTCTTC. Translated, it gives CTSSLDPLGSSYNEQFF. Combining the CDR3 with reference TRBV11-3 and TRBJ2-1 gives the whole variable domain EAGVVQSPRYKIIEKKQPVAFWCNPISGHNTLYWYLQNLGQGPELLIRYENEEAVDDSQLPKDRFSAERLKGVDSTLKIQPAELGDSAVYLCTSSLDPLGSSYNEQFFGPGTRLTVL.

The table lists this clone with many counts. V usage is TRBV27 and J usage is TRBJ2-7, with D perhaps TRBD2 (6 bases). Germline V CDR1 and CDR2: MNHEY, SMNVEV (reference sequence). V was cut by 6 bases and J by 5 bases, with 26 bases left in between. The CDR3 consists of 17 residues. CDR3 amino acids: CASSPTGPYGSGNEQYF. The DNA for the CDR3 is TGTGCCAGCAGCCCAACGGGACCCTACGGGAGCGGCAACGAGCAGTACTTC.

This chain uses TRBV5-1 with TRBJ1-2; 8 bases are shared with TRBD1. V lost 4 bases and J lost 3; bases outside the gene matches: 8. The CDR3 is 15 amino acids. Germline V gene lookup returns CDR1 SGHRS and CDR2 YFSETQ. For the CDR3, the DNA is TGCGCCAGCAGCCTCGTGACAGGGGTTGACTATGGCTACACCTTC. Translation: CASSLVTGVDYGYTF.

CDR3 sequence reads: CAISVPSGGMETQYF. CDR3 in DNA: TGTGCCATCAGTGTGCCTAGCGGGGGGATGGAGACCCAGTACTTC. The J gene is TRBJ2-5, the V gene TRBV10-3, with TRBD2 matching over 11 bases. Trimming removed 4 bases from V and 5 bases from J; junction bases left unmatched: 6. The germline gives CDR1 ENHRY, CDR2 SYGVKD. The CDR3 contains 15 residues.

This chain links TRBV5-1 with TRBJ2-7; a weak D match, TRBD2 (5 bases). The germline V gene encodes CDR1 SGHRS and CDR2 YFSETQ. The CDR3 sequence is 15 residues long. Deletions cut 4 bases from V and 0 bases from J, with 14 bases between. The CDR3 protein is CASSHLAGDSYEQYF. CDR3 nucleotides: TGCGCCAGCAGCCACCTCGCGGGTGACTCCTACGAGCAGTACTTC.

The rearrangement uses TRBV4-1 and TRBJ2-7; maybe TRBD1 (6 bases). Germline assignment: CDR1 MGHRA and CDR2 YSYEKL. This CDR3 contains 16 residues. V lost 4 bases, J lost 3 bases, and 19 bases lay in between. This CDR3 is CASSLRPTGEYYEQYF. CDR3 nucleotides: TGCGCCAGCAGCCTACGTCCGACAGGCGAGTACTACGAGCAGTACTTC.

The chain recombines TRBV28 with TRBJ2-7; possibly TRBD2 for D (5 bases). Germline loops: CDR1 MDHEN, CDR2 SYDVKM. The CDR3 totals 16 residues. V lost 7 bases and J lost 7, with 26 bases in between. The CDR3 is CASTLKVFEGKREQYF. In DNA form, the CDR3 reads TGTGCCAGCACCCTGAAGGTCTTCGAGGGAAAAAGAGAGCAGTACTTC.

J is TRBJ2-7 and V is TRBV15; D perhaps matches TRBD2 (6 bases). The CDR3 totals 14 residues. Looked up from germline, CDR1 is LNHNV and CDR2 is YYDKDF (reference sequence). Trimming removed 4 bases from V and 2 bases from J, with 12 bases in between. The CDR3 DNA sequence: TGTGCCACCAGCACCGGGACTTCAACCTACGAGCAGTACTTC. Translating it yields CATSTGTSTYEQYF.

The chain combines TRBV9 with TRBJ2-1; no definite D call. This CDR3 region has 12 residues. V was clipped by 0 bases and J by 8 bases, with 6 bases between them. The V gene's germline CDR1 is SGDLS and CDR2 YYNGEE. The DNA of the CDR3 is TGTGCCAGCAGCGTAGTTGGGCATGAGCAGTTCTTC. It yields the protein CASSVVGHEQFF.